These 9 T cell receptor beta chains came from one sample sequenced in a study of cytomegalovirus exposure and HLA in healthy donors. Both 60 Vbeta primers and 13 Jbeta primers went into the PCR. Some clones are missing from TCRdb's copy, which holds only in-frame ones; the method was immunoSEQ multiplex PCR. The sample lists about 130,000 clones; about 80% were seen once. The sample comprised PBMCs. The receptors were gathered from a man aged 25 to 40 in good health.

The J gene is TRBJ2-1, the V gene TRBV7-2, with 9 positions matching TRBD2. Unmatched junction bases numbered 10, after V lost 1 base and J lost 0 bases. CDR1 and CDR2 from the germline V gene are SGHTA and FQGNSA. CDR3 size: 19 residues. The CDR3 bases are TGTGCCAGCAGCTTAGTCTCGTTAGCGGGAGCGACCTCCTACAATGAGCAGTTCTTC. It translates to CASSLVSLAGATSYNEQFF.

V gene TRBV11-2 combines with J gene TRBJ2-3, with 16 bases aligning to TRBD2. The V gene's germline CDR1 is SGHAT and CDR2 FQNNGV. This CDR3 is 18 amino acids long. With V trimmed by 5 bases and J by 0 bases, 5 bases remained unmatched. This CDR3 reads CASSDPGLAGGSTDTQYF. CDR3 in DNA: TGTGCCAGCAGCGACCCGGGACTAGCGGGAGGGAGCACAGATACGCAGTATTTT.

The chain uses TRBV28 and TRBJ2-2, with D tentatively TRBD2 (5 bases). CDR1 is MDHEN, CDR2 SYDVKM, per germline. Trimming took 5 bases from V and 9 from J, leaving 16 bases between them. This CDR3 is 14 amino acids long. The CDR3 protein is CASSPSGLGRELFF. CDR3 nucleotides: TGTGCCAGCAGTCCCAGCGGTTTAGGCCGGGAGCTGTTTTTT.

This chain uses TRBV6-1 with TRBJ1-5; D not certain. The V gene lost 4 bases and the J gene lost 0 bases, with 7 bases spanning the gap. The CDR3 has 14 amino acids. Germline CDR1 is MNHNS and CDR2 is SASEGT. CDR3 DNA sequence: TGTGCCAGCAGTGTAACTAATAGCAATCAGCCCCAGCATTTT. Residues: CASSVTNSNQPQHF.

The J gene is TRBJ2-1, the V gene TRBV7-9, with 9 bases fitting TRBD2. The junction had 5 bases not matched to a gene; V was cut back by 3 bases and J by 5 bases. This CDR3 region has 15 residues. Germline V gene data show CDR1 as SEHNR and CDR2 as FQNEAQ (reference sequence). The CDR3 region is CASSFLAGLNNEQFF. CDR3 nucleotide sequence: TGTGCCAGCAGCTTCCTAGCGGGATTAAACAATGAGCAGTTCTTC. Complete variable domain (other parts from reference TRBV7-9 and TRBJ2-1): DTGVSQNPRHKITKRGQNVTFRCDPISEHNRLYWYRQTLGQGPEFLTYFQNEAQLEKSRLLSDRFSAERPKGSFSTLEIQRTEQGDSAMYLCASSFLAGLNNEQFFGPGTRLTVL.

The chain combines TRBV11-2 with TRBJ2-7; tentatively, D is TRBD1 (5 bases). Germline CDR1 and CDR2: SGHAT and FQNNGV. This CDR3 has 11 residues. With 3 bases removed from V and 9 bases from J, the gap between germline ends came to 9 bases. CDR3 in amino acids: CASSFGQGQYF. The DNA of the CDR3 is TGTGCCAGCAGCTTCGGTCAGGGGCAGTACTTC.

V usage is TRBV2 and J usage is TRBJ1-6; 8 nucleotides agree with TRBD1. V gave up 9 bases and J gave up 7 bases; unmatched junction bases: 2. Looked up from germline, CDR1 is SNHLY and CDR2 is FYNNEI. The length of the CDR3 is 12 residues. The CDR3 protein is CASGTGNSPLHF. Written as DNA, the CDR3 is TGTGCCAGTGGGACAGGCAATTCACCCCTCCACTTT.

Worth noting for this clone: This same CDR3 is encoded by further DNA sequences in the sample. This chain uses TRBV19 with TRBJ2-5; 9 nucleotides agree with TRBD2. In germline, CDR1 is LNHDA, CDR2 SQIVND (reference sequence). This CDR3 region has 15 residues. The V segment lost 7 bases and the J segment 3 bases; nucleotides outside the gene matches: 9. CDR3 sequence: CASTGGASGEETQYF. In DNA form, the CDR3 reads TGTGCCAGTACCGGGGGTGCTAGCGGGGAAGAGACCCAGTACTTC.

The CDR3 coding sequence is TGCAGCGTTTCCCCCCTTCCGGGAGGGTACAATGAGCAGTTCTTC. It translates to CSVSPLPGGYNEQFF. The chain links TRBV29-1 to TRBJ2-1; 8 bases are shared with TRBD2. Germline V gene data show CDR1 as SQVTM and CDR2 as ANQGSEA. V trimming: 5 bases; J trimming: 4 bases; junction bases outside the gene matches: 10. The CDR3 totals 15 residues.